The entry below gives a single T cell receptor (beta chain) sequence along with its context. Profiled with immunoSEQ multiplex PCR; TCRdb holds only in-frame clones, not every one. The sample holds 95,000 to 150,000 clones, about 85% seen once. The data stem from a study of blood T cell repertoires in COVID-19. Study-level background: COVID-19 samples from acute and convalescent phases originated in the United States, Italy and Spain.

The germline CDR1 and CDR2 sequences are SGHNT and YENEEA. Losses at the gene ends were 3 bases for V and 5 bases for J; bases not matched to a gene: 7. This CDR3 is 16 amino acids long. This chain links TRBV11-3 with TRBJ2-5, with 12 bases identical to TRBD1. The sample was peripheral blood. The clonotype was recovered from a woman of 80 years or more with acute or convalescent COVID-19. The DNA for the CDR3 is TGTGCCAGCAGCTTGGGACAGGGGGCTACAGAGGAGACCCAGTACTTC. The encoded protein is CASSLGQGATEETQYF.